One sample yielded the 8 T cell receptor beta chains listed below, sequenced in a study of cytomegalovirus exposure and HLA in healthy donors. Profiling relied on immunoSEQ multiplex PCR, and the TCRdb table lists in-frame clones only, not all of them. The sample consists of 90,000 to 110,000 clones, approximately 90% of them appearing once. The sequenced material came from PBMCs. The receptor source for this set is a woman aged 18 to 35 in good health and CMV-seropositive.

The chain joins TRBV7-3 to TRBJ2-2; 7 bases agree with TRBD2. Trimming removed 2 bases from V and 2 bases from J; junction bases left unmatched: 5. There are 16 residues in the CDR3. Germline V lookup: CDR1 SGHTA, CDR2 FQGTGA. As DNA, the CDR3 is TGTGCCAGCAGCTTATTGTCGGGGGGTAACACCGGGGAGCTGTTTTTT. It codes for CASSLLSGGNTGELFF.

The CDR3 is CASAQGGTEAFF. CDR3 DNA: TGTGCCAGTGCCCAGGGGGGCACTGAAGCTTTCTTT. This chain connects TRBV6-5 to TRBJ1-1; TRBD1 matches 7 bases. Germline V CDR1 and CDR2: MNHEY, SVGAGI. The CDR3 consists of 12 residues. The junction had 5 bases not matched to a gene; V was cut back by 9 bases and J by 4 bases.

The gene calls are TRBV7-9 and TRBJ1-2; weak D call: TRBD1 (6 bases). Germline lookup yields CDR1 SEHNR and CDR2 FQNEAQ (reference sequence). V lost 4 bases and J lost 3, with 15 bases in between. The CDR3 is 15 amino acids. CDR3 sequence: CASSSYRVRDYGYTF. The CDR3, as DNA: TGTGCCAGCAGCTCCTACAGGGTGAGGGACTATGGCTACACCTTC.

This chain joins TRBV14 and TRBJ1-2; possibly TRBD1 for D (5 bases). Germline CDR1 and CDR2: SGHDN and FVKESK. The CDR3 has 15 residues. V was shortened by 4 bases and J by 2 bases, with 14 bases between the two germline ends. Here the CDR3 reads CASSRGGATNYGYTF. The CDR3 DNA follows: TGTGCCAGCAGCCGGGGAGGGGCCACGAACTATGGCTACACCTTC.

This clone has a single count. This chain uses TRBV5-1 with TRBJ1-1; D is uncertain. The CDR3 contains 17 residues. Germline V CDR1 and CDR2: SGHRS, YFSETQ. Deletions cut 3 bases from V and 4 bases from J, with 22 bases between. For the CDR3, the DNA is TGCGCCAGCAGCTCCTCCCGCTGGGAGCTAAGGGTCACTGAAGCTTTCTTT. Translated, it gives CASSSSRWELRVTEAFF. The whole variable domain, remainder taken from reference TRBV5-1 and TRBJ1-1, is KAGVTQTPRYLIKTRGQQVTLSCSPISGHRSVSWYQQTPGQGLQFLFEYFSETQRNKGNFPGRFSGRQFSNSRSEMNVSTLELGDSALYLCASSSSRWELRVTEAFFGQGTRLTVV.

The chain has TRBV9 and TRBJ2-7; D possibly corresponds to TRBD2 (6 bases). V lost 2 bases to trimming and J lost 2 bases, with 11 bases between them. Germline CDR1 SGDLS, CDR2 YYNGEE. The CDR3 length is 14 residues. This CDR3 reads CASSVAGSAYEQYF. The CDR3 DNA reads as TGTGCCAGCAGCGTGGCCGGGAGTGCCTACGAGCAGTACTTC.

This sequence joins TRBV2 and TRBJ1-1, with 9 positions matching TRBD1. Germline-derived CDR1 and CDR2 are SNHLY and FYNNEI. This CDR3 is 14 amino acids long. The junction had 7 bases not matched to a gene; V was cut back by 2 bases and J by 9 bases. The CDR3, as DNA: TGTGCCAGCAGTGAAAGGGGGACAGGGCAGAAAGCTTTCTTT. Translation gives CASSERGTGQKAFF.

V usage is TRBV9 and J usage is TRBJ2-2; a possible D gene is TRBD1 (6 bases). This CDR3 has 15 amino acids. The germline V gene encodes CDR1 SGDLS and CDR2 YYNGEE. V lost 0 bases and J lost 3, with 9 bases in between. This chain's CDR3 is CASSVATGYTGELFF. CDR3 DNA sequence: TGTGCCAGCAGCGTAGCCACAGGGTACACCGGGGAGCTGTTTTTT.